The 10 T cell receptor beta chains below were found in one sample sequenced in a study of neurological immune-mediated disorders. TCRdb analysed the 5' RACE reads with MiXCR anew, one entry per CDR3 protein. The table lists approximately 26,000 distinct CDR3 sequences, roughly 2.7% of them singletons, with about 2.3% in the top ten. The sequenced material came from PBMCs. The source is a woman between 45 and 60 years old with multiple sclerosis.

This clonotype has ten or more counts. This chain connects TRBV5-6 to TRBJ2-1; 12 bases map to TRBD2. V lost 3 bases, J lost 7 bases, and 5 bases stayed unmatched. There are 15 residues in the CDR3. Germline-derived CDR1 and CDR2 are SGHDT and YYEEEE. CDR3 sequence reads: CASSSTSGRVNEQFF. CDR3 nucleotides: TGTGCCAGCAGCTCGACTAGCGGGAGAGTGAATGAGCAGTTCTTC. The full variable domain, completed using reference TRBV5-6 and TRBJ2-1, is DAGVTQSPTHLIKTRGQQVTLRCSPKSGHDTVSWYQQALGQGPQFIFQYYEEEERQRGNFPDRFSGHQFPNYSSELNVNALLLGDSALYLCASSSTSGRVNEQFFGPGTRLTVL.

This clonotype was seen at least ten times. The V gene is TRBV21-1, the J gene TRBJ1-4. TRBV21-1 is noted as a pseudogene. This CDR3 is built from 15 residues. The CDR3 nucleotides are TGTGCCAGCAGCAAAAAGTCTAAGGAGAAAAGGGCACTGTTTTTT. Translation gives CASSKKSKEKRALFF.

The chain employs TRBV11-2 and TRBJ2-7, with a weak D call TRBD1 (5 bases). Trimming removed 5 bases from V and 2 bases from J, with 13 bases in between. Per germline, CDR1 SGHAT and CDR2 FQNNGV. CDR3 length equals 14 residues. The CDR3 spells CASSPRTYAYEQYF. The DNA of the CDR3 is TGTGCCAGCAGCCCCCGGACATACGCCTACGAGCAGTACTTC. The whole variable domain, remainder taken from reference TRBV11-2 and TRBJ2-7, is EAGVAQSPRYKIIEKRQSVAFWCNPISGHATLYWYQQILGQGPKLLIQFQNNGVVDDSQLPKDRFSAERLKGVDSTLKIQPAKLEDSAVYLCASSPRTYAYEQYFGPGTRLTVT.

The table lists this clonotype with many counts. The chain employs TRBV20-1 and TRBJ2-7, with 7 nucleotides matching TRBD1. The CDR3 has 12 amino acids. Germline-derived CDR1 and CDR2 are DFQATT and SNEGSKA (reference sequence). J lost 3 bases, V lost 6 bases, and 5 bases had no gene match. The CDR3 sequence is CSASTGNYEQYF. CDR3 DNA sequence: TGCAGTGCATCGACAGGGAACTACGAGCAGTACTTC.

This clonotype was recorded many times. The chain couples TRBV5-1 to TRBJ1-2, with D unresolved. The CDR3 contains 12 residues. V dropped 4 bases and J dropped 4 bases, with 8 bases sitting between them. Germline loops: CDR1 SGHRS, CDR2 YFSETQ. The CDR3 protein is CASSLGFYGYTF. CDR3 DNA sequence: TGCGCCAGCAGCCTAGGCTTCTATGGCTACACCTTC.

This clonotype turned up a few times. The chain employs TRBV6-6 and TRBJ2-5; perhaps D is TRBD1 or TRBD2 (5 bases each). The V gene's germline CDR1 is MNHNY and CDR2 SVGAGI (reference sequence). V was cut by 11 bases and J by 5 bases, with 15 bases left in between. This CDR3 region has 12 residues. CDR3 bases: TGTGCCTCCGAGGGGTGGAAGGAGACCCAGTACTTC. Protein product: CASEGWKETQYF.

This clonotype was recorded at least ten times. V usage is TRBV20-1 and J usage is TRBJ1-1; the D is unclear. CDR3 length equals 17 residues. Per germline, CDR1 DFQATT and CDR2 SNEGSKA (reference sequence). V was pared by 1 base and J by 6 bases, with 24 bases between. Here the CDR3 DNA reads TGCAGTGCTAGAGGCCCCTCGGACGTTATGAGGCGCCCTGAAGCTTTCTTT. Encoded protein: CSARGPSDVMRRPEAFF.

In its sample, this clonotype was seen many times. The rearrangement joins TRBV28 to TRBJ1-1; the match to TRBD1 covers 8 bases. The V segment lost 6 bases and the J segment 1 base; nucleotides outside the gene matches: 7. The length of the CDR3 is 15 residues. CDR1 and CDR2 (germline): MDHEN, SYDVKM. The CDR3 loop is CASRGTGWGNTEAFF. The CDR3 region has the DNA TGTGCCAGCAGGGGGACAGGTTGGGGGAACACTGAAGCTTTCTTT.

This clonotype was counted many times. The J gene is TRBJ2-7, the V gene TRBV5-1, with 8 positions matching TRBD1. The CDR3 length is 15 residues. V lost 1 base and J lost 4; bases outside the gene matches: 7. From germline, CDR1 is SGHRS and CDR2 YFSETQ. The CDR3 region has the DNA TGCGCCAGCAGCTTGTGGCCAGGGGGCGAATACGAGCAGTACTTC. Residues: CASSLWPGGEYEQYF.

This clonotype was counted many times. Sequence at one end of the junction differs from germline and may be a read error. This chain connects TRBV20-1 to TRBJ1-5; 7 nucleotides agree with TRBD1. The germline V gene encodes CDR1 DFQATT and CDR2 SNEGSKA (reference sequence). The CDR3 consists of 14 residues. As DNA, the CDR3 is TGCAGTGCCAGCACAGGGGTTAGCAATCAGCCCCAGAATTTT. It specifies CSASTGVSNQPQNF.